Listed below are T cell receptor beta chains from one sample, sequenced in a study of blood T cell repertoires in COVID-19. Assay used: immunoSEQ multiplex PCR; TCRdb lists only in-frame clones, some missing. The sample holds around 75,000 clones, 88% seen once. Sequencing was done on a sample of peripheral blood. These receptors were taken from a human donor in a cohort sampled during active COVID-19. Both conserved end residues are part of each CDR3. A D gene is named only where the DNA matches it firmly. Only some rows state a clone size, as once, few, many or a class for expanded clones.

j_gene: TRBJ1-2; v_gene: TRBV5-1; abundance: .; d_gene: TRBD1; CDR3nt: TGCGCCAGCAGCTTGTCACCGGGACAGTCCTATGGCTACACCTTC; CDR3aa: CASSLSPGQSYGYTF
j_gene: TRBJ1-2; v_gene: TRBV12-3/TRBV12-4; abundance: .; d_gene: .; CDR3nt: TGTGCCAGCAGCCCGGGAGGGGCCTATGGCTACACCTTC; CDR3aa: CASSPGGAYGYTF
j_gene: TRBJ2-3; v_gene: TRBV3-1/TRBV3-2; abundance: .; d_gene: TRBD2; CDR3nt: TGTGCCAGCAGCCCCCATTTCGCCGTAGCGGGAGCTACAGATACGCAGTATTTT; CDR3aa: CASSPHFAVAGATDTQYF
j_gene: TRBJ1-1; v_gene: TRBV10-1; abundance: .; d_gene: .; CDR3nt: TGCGCCAGCAGTGATCCAATCCAGGGTGAAGCTTTCTTT; CDR3aa: CASSDPIQGEAFF
j_gene: TRBJ2-2; v_gene: TRBV7-3; abundance: few; d_gene: TRBD2; CDR3nt: TGTGCCAGCAGCCTTACTAGCGGACCAACCGGGGAGCTGTTTTTT; CDR3aa: CASSLTSGPTGELFF
j_gene: TRBJ2-5; v_gene: TRBV7-2; abundance: once; d_gene: TRBD2; CDR3nt: TGTGCCAGCAGCTCCCCCCGGGGGGGACAACAACCTCGGGACACCCAGTACTTC; CDR3aa: CASSSPRGGQQPRDTQYF
j_gene: TRBJ2-7; v_gene: TRBV28; abundance: .; d_gene: .; CDR3nt: TGTGCCAGCACCCCGAGACTCGCCTACGAGCAGTACTTC; CDR3aa: CASTPRLAYEQYF
j_gene: TRBJ1-6; v_gene: TRBV2; abundance: .; d_gene: TRBD1; CDR3nt: TGTGCCAGCATCCCGACAGGGGGCGCTAATTCACCCCTCCACTTT; CDR3aa: CASIPTGGANSPLHF
j_gene: TRBJ2-2; v_gene: TRBV4-2; abundance: .; d_gene: TRBD1; CDR3nt: TGTGCCAGCACCACTGGACAGGGTGGAAACACTGGCGGGGAGCTGTTTTTT; CDR3aa: CASTTGQGGNTGGELFF
j_gene: TRBJ1-3; v_gene: TRBV12-3/TRBV12-4; abundance: .; d_gene: .; CDR3nt: TGTGCCAGCAGGTTGGGGGGTGGTGACACCATATATTTT; CDR3aa: CASRLGGGDTIYF
j_gene: TRBJ1-1; v_gene: TRBV1; abundance: .; d_gene: .; CDR3nt: TGCACCAGCAGAGACAGGGTTTTCACTGAAGCTTTCTTT; CDR3aa: CTSRDRVFTEAFF
j_gene: TRBJ2-3; v_gene: TRBV6-5; abundance: .; d_gene: TRBD2; CDR3nt: TGTGCCAGCAGTTACTTGCGAACTAGCGGGGATACGCAGTATTTT; CDR3aa: CASSYLRTSGDTQYF
j_gene: TRBJ2-3; v_gene: TRBV7-3; abundance: few; d_gene: .; CDR3nt: TGTGCCAGCAGCAGGCCGGGAGATACGCAGTATTTT; CDR3aa: CASSRPGDTQYF
j_gene: TRBJ1-2; v_gene: TRBV29-1; abundance: once; d_gene: .; CDR3nt: TGCAGCGTTGCGGGACAAGCATATGGCTACACCTTC; CDR3aa: CSVAGQAYGYTF
j_gene: TRBJ1-1; v_gene: TRBV28; abundance: .; d_gene: .; CDR3nt: TGTGCCAGTTCACAGGGATTAGGCACTGAAGCTTTCTTT; CDR3aa: CASSQGLGTEAFF
j_gene: TRBJ2-7; v_gene: TRBV3-1/TRBV3-2; abundance: .; d_gene: .; CDR3nt: TGTGCCAGCAGCCAAGCTAGGGACAAGAGCGAGCAGTACTTC; CDR3aa: CASSQARDKSEQYF
j_gene: TRBJ2-7; v_gene: TRBV28; abundance: .; d_gene: .; CDR3nt: TGTGCCAGCGGTTCCAGACTAGTCTCAGGCGACGAGCAGTACTTC; CDR3aa: CASGSRLVSGDEQYF
j_gene: TRBJ2-3; v_gene: TRBV7-2; abundance: .; d_gene: TRBD2; CDR3nt: TGTGCCAGCAGCTTAGTGTTAGCGGGAGATCGAACAGATACGCAGTATTTT; CDR3aa: CASSLVLAGDRTDTQYF
j_gene: TRBJ1-5; v_gene: TRBV9; abundance: .; d_gene: .; CDR3nt: TGTGCCAGCAGCGTAGAAGCGGACCCGTTCGGACCCCAGCATTTT; CDR3aa: CASSVEADPFGPQHF
j_gene: TRBJ2-1; v_gene: TRBV19; abundance: .; d_gene: TRBD2; CDR3nt: TGTGCCAGTAGTCTATCGGGACTAGCATACAATGAGCAGTTCTTC; CDR3aa: CASSLSGLAYNEQFF
j_gene: TRBJ2-1; v_gene: TRBV6-1; abundance: .; d_gene: .; CDR3nt: TGTGCCAGCAGTGAAGCGGTACTAGCTGTCTCCTACAATGAGCAGTTCTTC; CDR3aa: CASSEAVLAVSYNEQFF
j_gene: TRBJ2-7; v_gene: TRBV24-1; abundance: .; d_gene: .; CDR3nt: TGTGCCACCAGTGAAGCTGGCCGCACCGGGGAGAACGAGCAGTACTTC; CDR3aa: CATSEAGRTGENEQYF
j_gene: TRBJ2-7; v_gene: TRBV2; abundance: .; d_gene: TRBD2; CDR3nt: TGTGCCAGCAGTGAAGAGGCGGGAGCCGGTTACGAGCAGTACTTC; CDR3aa: CASSEEAGAGYEQYF
j_gene: TRBJ1-3; v_gene: TRBV19; abundance: .; d_gene: .; CDR3nt: TGTGCCAGTAGTGTCTTGGCCTCGGCAGGTGGAAACACCATATATTTT; CDR3aa: CASSVLASAGGNTIYF
j_gene: TRBJ1-2; v_gene: TRBV5-4; abundance: .; d_gene: .; CDR3nt: TGTGCCAGCAGCTTGGGACAGGTTGTAGGGGGCTACACCTTC; CDR3aa: CASSLGQVVGGYTF
j_gene: TRBJ1-1; v_gene: TRBV27; abundance: .; d_gene: .; CDR3nt: TGTGCCAGCAGTTCCGTCCCCCCGGGCACTGAAGCTTTCTTT; CDR3aa: CASSSVPPGTEAFF
j_gene: TRBJ2-5; v_gene: TRBV2; abundance: .; d_gene: .; CDR3nt: TGTGCCACCGATCAACCAGGTCAGACCAGGGAGACCCAGTACTTC; CDR3aa: CATDQPGQTRETQYF
j_gene: TRBJ2-1; v_gene: TRBV20-1; abundance: .; d_gene: TRBD1; CDR3nt: TGCAGTGCTAGTAGGGCAGGGGGCGGAATTTTCAATGAGCAGTTCTTC; CDR3aa: CSASRAGGGIFNEQFF
j_gene: TRBJ2-1; v_gene: TRBV6-6; abundance: .; d_gene: TRBD1; CDR3nt: TGTGCCAGCAGTTACCGGGACAGTGATCCCGAGCAGTTCTTC; CDR3aa: CASSYRDSDPEQFF
j_gene: TRBJ2-5; v_gene: TRBV5-5; abundance: .; d_gene: .; CDR3nt: TGTGCCAGCAGCTTGGACAGGGTGCTGGGAGAGACCCAGTACTTC; CDR3aa: CASSLDRVLGETQYF
j_gene: TRBJ1-2; v_gene: TRBV28; abundance: few; d_gene: TRBD1; CDR3nt: TGTGCCAGCAGTTTAGGGGAACAGGGGGCACGGGGCTACACCTTC; CDR3aa: CASSLGEQGARGYTF
j_gene: TRBJ1-2; v_gene: TRBV2; abundance: once; d_gene: .; CDR3nt: TGTGCCAGCAGCCCCAATCCGGGAGGGTTGGATGGCTACACCTTC; CDR3aa: CASSPNPGGLDGYTF
j_gene: TRBJ2-5; v_gene: TRBV7-2; abundance: .; d_gene: TRBD1; CDR3nt: TGTGCCAGCAGCTCGACAGGGGGCCGGGAGACCCAGTACTTC; CDR3aa: CASSSTGGRETQYF
j_gene: TRBJ2-1; v_gene: TRBV5-4; abundance: few; d_gene: TRBD1; CDR3nt: TGTGCCAGCAGCCCCGGACAGGGGAGCTACAATGAGCAGTTCTTC; CDR3aa: CASSPGQGSYNEQFF
j_gene: TRBJ1-1; v_gene: TRBV5-1; abundance: .; d_gene: .; CDR3nt: TGCGCCAGCAGCCCCGCCTTGACAGTGAACACTGAAGCTTTCTTT; CDR3aa: CASSPALTVNTEAFF
j_gene: TRBJ1-2; v_gene: TRBV6-5; abundance: .; d_gene: TRBD1; CDR3nt: TGTGCCAGCAGCTCGGACAGGGTACATGGCTACACCTTC; CDR3aa: CASSSDRVHGYTF
j_gene: TRBJ1-5; v_gene: TRBV12-1; abundance: .; d_gene: .; CDR3nt: TGTGCCAGCAGCTCCGTCTCTCAGCCCCAGCATTTT; CDR3aa: CASSSVSQPQHF